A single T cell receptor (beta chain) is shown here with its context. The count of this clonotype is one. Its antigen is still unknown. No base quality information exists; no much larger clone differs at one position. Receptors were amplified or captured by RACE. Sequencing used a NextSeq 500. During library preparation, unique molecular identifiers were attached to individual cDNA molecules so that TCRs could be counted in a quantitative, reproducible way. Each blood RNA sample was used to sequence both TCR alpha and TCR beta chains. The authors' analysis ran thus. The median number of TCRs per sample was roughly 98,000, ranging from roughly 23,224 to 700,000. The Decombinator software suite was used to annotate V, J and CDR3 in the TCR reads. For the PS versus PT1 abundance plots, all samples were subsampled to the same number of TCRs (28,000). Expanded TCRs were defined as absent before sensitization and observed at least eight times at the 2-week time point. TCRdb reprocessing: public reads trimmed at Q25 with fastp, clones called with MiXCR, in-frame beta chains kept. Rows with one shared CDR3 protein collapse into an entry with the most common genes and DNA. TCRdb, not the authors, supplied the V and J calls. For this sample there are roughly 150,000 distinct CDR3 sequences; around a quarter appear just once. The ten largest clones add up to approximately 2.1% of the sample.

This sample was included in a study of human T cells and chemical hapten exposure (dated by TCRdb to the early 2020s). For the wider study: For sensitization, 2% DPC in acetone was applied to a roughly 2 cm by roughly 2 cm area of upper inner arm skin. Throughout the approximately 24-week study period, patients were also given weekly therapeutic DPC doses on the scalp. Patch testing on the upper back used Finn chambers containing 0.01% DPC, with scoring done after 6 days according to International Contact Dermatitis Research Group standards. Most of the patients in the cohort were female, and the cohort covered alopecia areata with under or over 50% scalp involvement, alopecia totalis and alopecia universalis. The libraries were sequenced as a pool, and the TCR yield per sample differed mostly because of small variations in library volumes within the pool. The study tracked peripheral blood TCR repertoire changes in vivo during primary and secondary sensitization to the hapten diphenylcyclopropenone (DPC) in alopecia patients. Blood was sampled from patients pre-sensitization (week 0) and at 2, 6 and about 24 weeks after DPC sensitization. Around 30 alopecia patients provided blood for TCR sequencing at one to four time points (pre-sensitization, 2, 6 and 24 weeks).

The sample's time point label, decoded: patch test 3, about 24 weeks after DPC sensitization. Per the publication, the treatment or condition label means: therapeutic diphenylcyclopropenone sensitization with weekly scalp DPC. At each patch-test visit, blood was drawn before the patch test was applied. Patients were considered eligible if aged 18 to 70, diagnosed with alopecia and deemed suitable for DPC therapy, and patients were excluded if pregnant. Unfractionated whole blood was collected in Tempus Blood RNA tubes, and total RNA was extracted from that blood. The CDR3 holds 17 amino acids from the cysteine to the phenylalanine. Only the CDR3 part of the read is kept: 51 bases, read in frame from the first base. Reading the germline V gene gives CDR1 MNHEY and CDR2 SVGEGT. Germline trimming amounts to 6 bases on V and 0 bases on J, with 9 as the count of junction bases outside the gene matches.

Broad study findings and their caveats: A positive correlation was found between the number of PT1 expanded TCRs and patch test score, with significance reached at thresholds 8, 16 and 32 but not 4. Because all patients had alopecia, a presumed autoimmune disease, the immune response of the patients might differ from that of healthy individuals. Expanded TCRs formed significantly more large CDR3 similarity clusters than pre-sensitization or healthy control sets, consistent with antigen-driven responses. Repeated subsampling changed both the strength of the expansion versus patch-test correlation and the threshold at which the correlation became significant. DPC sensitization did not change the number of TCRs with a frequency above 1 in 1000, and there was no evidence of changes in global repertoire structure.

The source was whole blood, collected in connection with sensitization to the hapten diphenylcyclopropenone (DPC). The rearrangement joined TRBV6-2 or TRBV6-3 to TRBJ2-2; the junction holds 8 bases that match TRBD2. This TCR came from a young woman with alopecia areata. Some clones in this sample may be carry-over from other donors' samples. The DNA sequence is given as TGTGCCAGCAGCTTACCGATTAGCGGGGCGAACACCGGGGAGCTGTTTTTT. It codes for CASSLPISGANTGELFF.